This T cell receptor beta chain was retrieved from a study of T-cell memory formation after mild COVID-19. Germline assignment: CDR1 SEHNR and CDR2 FQNEAQ (reference sequence). V was pared by 2 bases and J by 0 bases, with 5 bases of the junction left unmatched. This CDR3 region has 17 residues. 5'RACE, which relied on constant-segment primers, yielded TCR alpha and TCR beta cDNA libraries carrying sample barcodes and UMIs. From the 5' RACE reads, TCRdb called clonotypes with MiXCR, one entry per CDR3 protein. The sample has 350,000 or so distinct CDR3 sequences; approximately 22% are singletons. Study findings and constraints: Pre-infection memory showed some responding clones, and this suggested that cross-reactive memory joined. Mainly CM and EM harbored the contracting CD4+ clones; mainly EMRA harbored the CD8+ ones. Balance between CD4 and CD8 was seen in clones contracting day 15 to 85, and a CD4+ lean was seen in later expanders.

This clonotype was counted ten times or more. The antigen is not known. The sequence derives from a young man who had mild COVID-19 (a few samples of this study predate the infection). Cell type and time point are not known. V usage is TRBV7-9 and J usage is TRBJ2-2, with 8 positions matching TRBD2. Sequencing was performed on PBMCs or a T cell subset sorted from them (not recorded which). The CDR3, as DNA: TGTGCCAGCAGCTTAACAGCGGGGGCCTCGAACACCGGGGAGCTGTTTTTT. As protein: CASSLTAGASNTGELFF.